These T cell receptor beta chains were read from a single sample in a study of T-cell memory formation after mild COVID-19. MiXCR, applied by TCRdb to the 5' RACE reads, yields one record per CDR3 protein. The data contain 40,000 to 45,000 distinct CDR3 sequences, 8% to 10% of them seen just once; the ten biggest clones take up about 11%. Input material: PBMCs or a T cell subset sorted from them (not recorded which). Receptors originate from an adult woman who had mild COVID-19 (a few samples of this study predate the infection). Cell type and time point are not known. CDR3s include the opening cysteine and the closing phenylalanine or tryptophan. D genes are given only for firm matches. The size field is filled for only some rows; it gives once, few, many or a size class.

cdr3_nt | cdr3_aa | v_call | clone_size | d_call | j_call
TGCAGCGTTGAAAACACCGGGGAGCTGTTTTTT | CSVENTGELFF | TRBV29-1 | many | - | TRBJ2-2
TGTGCCAGCACTCCCCAGGGGGGAACGAACACCGGGGAGCTGTTTTTT | CASTPQGGTNTGELFF | TRBV12-3/TRBV12-4 | many | - | TRBJ2-2
TGTGCCAGCAGAAACTCGTTGGGCCGGACAGATACGCAGTATTTT | CASRNSLGRTDTQYF | TRBV6-2/TRBV6-3 | many | - | TRBJ2-3
TGTGCCAGCAGCATCGGGGAGACCCAGTACTTC | CASSIGETQYF | TRBV13 | many | - | TRBJ2-5
TGTGCCAGCAGTTCCTATCAAGCGGGGGAAAGCTACGAGCAGTACTTC | CASSSYQAGESYEQYF | TRBV12-3/TRBV12-4 | many | TRBD2 | TRBJ2-7
TGTGCCAGCAGCGTACCACAGGGAACCCAAGAGACCCAGTACTTC | CASSVPQGTQETQYF | TRBV9 | few | - | TRBJ2-5
TGCAGTGTTGAGACCGGGGTGGCAGAGACCCAGTACTTC | CSVETGVAETQYF | TRBV20-1 | few | - | TRBJ2-5
TGTGCCAGCACAGACAGGGGTAGGATGAACACTGAAGCTTTCTTT | CASTDRGRMNTEAFF | TRBV7-9 | - | TRBD1 | TRBJ1-1
TGCGCCAGCAGAATTAGCGACAGCAATTCACCCCTCCACTTT | CASRISDSNSPLHF | TRBV5-1 | - | - | TRBJ1-6
TGTGCCACCAGCAGGGACGGATCCTACGAGCAGTACTTC | CATSRDGSYEQYF | TRBV15 | - | - | TRBJ2-7
TGTGCCTGCACGACCGGGTTGGGGACAGATACGCAGTATTTT | CACTTGLGTDTQYF | TRBV30 | few | - | TRBJ2-3
TGTGCCAGCAGTTTACTAGCAGATACGCAGTATTTT | CASSLLADTQYF | TRBV12-3/TRBV12-4 | many | - | TRBJ2-3
TGCAGCGTTCCCGCCGGGGCCACTAATGAAAAACTGTTTTTT | CSVPAGATNEKLFF | TRBV29-1 | many | - | TRBJ1-4
TGTGCCAGCAGGGTGGCAGCGGCGACGCAGTATTTT | CASRVAAATQYF | TRBV2 | - | - | TRBJ2-3
TGTGCCACCCCCACGAGGGGGCCTTATGGCTACACCTTC | CATPTRGPYGYTF | TRBV2 | - | TRBD1 | TRBJ1-2
TGTGCCAGCAGTCGACAGGGGGCGAGGAAAAACATTCAGTACTTC | CASSRQGARKNIQYF | TRBV12-3/TRBV12-4 | many | TRBD1 | TRBJ2-4
TGTGCCAGCGGTTCTAGCGCCAACCAAGAGACCCAGTACTTC | CASGSSANQETQYF | TRBV25-1 | - | - | TRBJ2-5
TGCGCCAGCAGCTTGGGGCCGACGCGGAAGAACACCGGGGAGCTGTTTTTT | CASSLGPTRKNTGELFF | TRBV5-1 | - | - | TRBJ2-2
TGTGCCAGCAGCGTAGACACAGGGGGTACTGGAAACACCATATATTTT | CASSVDTGGTGNTIYF | TRBV9 | large | TRBD1 | TRBJ1-3
TGTGCCACCAGTGATTTGAGTGACAGGCCATCCTACGAGCAGTACTTC | CATSDLSDRPSYEQYF | TRBV24-1 | many | - | TRBJ2-7
TGTGCCAGCAGCCAGCGTCCGACACAGGATAATGAAAAACTGTTTTTT | CASSQRPTQDNEKLFF | TRBV14 | few | - | TRBJ1-4
TGTGCCAGCAGCCACGGGACAGGCCTTAGCAATCAGCCCCAGCATTTT | CASSHGTGLSNQPQHF | TRBV3-1 | few | TRBD1 | TRBJ1-5
TGCAGTGCTAGAACACCCCCCGGACTAGCGGGAGTAGGGAATGAGCAGTTCTTC | CSARTPPGLAGVGNEQFF | TRBV20-1 | - | TRBD2 | TRBJ2-1
TGTGCCAGCAGCCAGCAGGACGGACAAAAACTGTTTTTT | CASSQQDGQKLFF | TRBV3-1 | few | - | TRBJ1-4
TGTGCCAGCAGCCAAGACAGGGGTGGGGTCTATGGCTACACCTTC | CASSQDRGGVYGYTF | TRBV3-1 | - | - | TRBJ1-2
TGCAGCGTATGGGTCCTCGGGGGAGAGACCCAGTACTTC | CSVWVLGGETQYF | TRBV29-1 | - | - | TRBJ2-5
TGTGCCAGCAGCTTAGTAAGGGGACAGGGCCCAGATACGCAGTATTTT | CASSLVRGQGPDTQYF | TRBV7-8 | - | TRBD1 | TRBJ2-3
TGTGCCAGCAGCCAAGGAACCCTTATGAACACTGAAGCTTTCTTT | CASSQGTLMNTEAFF | TRBV3-1 | many | - | TRBJ1-1
TGTGCCAGCAGCGGCCCTCACCCTGAAGCTTTCTTT | CASSGPHPEAFF | TRBV9 | few | - | TRBJ1-1
TGTGCCATCAGTGAGTCCCAGGGGGCTGCCAAAAACATTCAGTACTTC | CAISESQGAAKNIQYF | TRBV10-3 | few | TRBD1 | TRBJ2-4
TGTGCCAGCAGCCGGCGGGGGTACGAGCAGTACTTC | CASSRRGYEQYF | TRBV14 | - | TRBD2 | TRBJ2-7
TGCGCCAGCAGCCGCGGCCAGCAGCAGTACGGTGAGCAGTTCTTC | CASSRGQQQYGEQFF | TRBV5-1 | many | - | TRBJ2-1
TGCAGCGTTGGGGGCACAGTCTCGAACACTGAAGCTTTCTTT | CSVGGTVSNTEAFF | TRBV29-1 | - | - | TRBJ1-1
TGTGCCAGCAGTTTAAAGGCAGGGACCTACGAGCAGTACTTC | CASSLKAGTYEQYF | TRBV27 | few | - | TRBJ2-7
TGTGCCAGCAGCTCGAGCGGGGGGGCCTTTAATGAGCAGTTCTTC | CASSSSGGAFNEQFF | TRBV7-2 | - | TRBD2 | TRBJ2-1
TGTGCCAGCAGAGGGGGGGCCGACACCGGGGAGCTGTTTTTT | CASRGGADTGELFF | TRBV6-2/TRBV6-3 | - | - | TRBJ2-2
TGTGCCAGCAGAGGGACTAGCGGGAGCCGCACCGGGGAGCTGTTTTTT | CASRGTSGSRTGELFF | TRBV2 | few | TRBD2 | TRBJ2-2